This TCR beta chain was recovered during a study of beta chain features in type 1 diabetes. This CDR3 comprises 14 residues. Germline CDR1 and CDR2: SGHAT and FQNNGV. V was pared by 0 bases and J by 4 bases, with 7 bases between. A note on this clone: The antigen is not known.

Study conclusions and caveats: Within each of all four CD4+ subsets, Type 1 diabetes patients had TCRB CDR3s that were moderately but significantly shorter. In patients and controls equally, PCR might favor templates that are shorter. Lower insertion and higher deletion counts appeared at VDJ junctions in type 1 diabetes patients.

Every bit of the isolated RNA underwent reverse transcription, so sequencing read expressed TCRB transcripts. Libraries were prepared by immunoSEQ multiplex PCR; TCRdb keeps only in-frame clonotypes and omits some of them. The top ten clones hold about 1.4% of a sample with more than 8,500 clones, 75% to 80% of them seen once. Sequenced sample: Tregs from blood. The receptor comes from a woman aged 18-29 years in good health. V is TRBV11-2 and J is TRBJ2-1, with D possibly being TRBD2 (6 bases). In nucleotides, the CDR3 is TGTGCCAGCAGCTTAGACGGGACTTACAATGAGCAGTTCTTC. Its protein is CASSLDGTYNEQFF.